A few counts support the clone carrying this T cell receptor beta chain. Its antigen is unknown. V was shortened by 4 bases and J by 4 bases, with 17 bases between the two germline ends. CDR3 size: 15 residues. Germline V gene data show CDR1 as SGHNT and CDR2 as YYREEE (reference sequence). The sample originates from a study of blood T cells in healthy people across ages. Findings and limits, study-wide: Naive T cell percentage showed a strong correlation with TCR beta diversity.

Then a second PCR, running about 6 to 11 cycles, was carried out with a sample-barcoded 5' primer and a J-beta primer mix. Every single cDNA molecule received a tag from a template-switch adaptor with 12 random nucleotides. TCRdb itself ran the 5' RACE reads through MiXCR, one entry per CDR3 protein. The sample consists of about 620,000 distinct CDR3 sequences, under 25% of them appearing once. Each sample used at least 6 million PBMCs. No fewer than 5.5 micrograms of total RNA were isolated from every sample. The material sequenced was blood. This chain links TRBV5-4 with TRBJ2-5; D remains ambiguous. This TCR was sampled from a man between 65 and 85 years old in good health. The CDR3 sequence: CASSPMASEPETQYF. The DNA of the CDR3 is TGTGCCAGCAGCCCCATGGCCTCAGAGCCAGAGACCCAGTACTTC.